The sequence of this TCR beta chain was determined in a study of blood T cell repertoires in COVID-19. Across the study: Researchers got acute and convalescent COVID-19 samples from the United States, Italy and Spain.

Sequencing used immunoSEQ multiplex PCR; TCRdb keeps in-frame clones, though not all of them. The sample lists 160,000 or so clones, 84% occurring once. Germline assignment: CDR1 SGHVS and CDR2 FQNEAQ. Deletions cut 1 base from V and 3 bases from J, with 7 bases between. This CDR3 is built from 14 residues. The rearrangement uses TRBV7-8 and TRBJ1-3; D is unclear. Sequencing was done on a sample of peripheral blood. The receptor's source is a woman between 45 and 65 years old with acute or convalescent COVID-19. The CDR3 is CASSLGGVGNTIYF. DNA of the CDR3: TGTGCCAGCAGCTTAGGGGGAGTTGGAAACACCATATATTTT.